This passage covers 26 T cell receptor beta chains from one sample sequenced in a study of blood T cell repertoires in COVID-19. Libraries were prepared by immunoSEQ multiplex PCR; TCRdb keeps only in-frame clonotypes and omits some of them. The sample gives about 76,000 clones, over 75% of which show up once; roughly 9.3% is in the top ten. The sample comprised peripheral blood. The receptors originated from a man in his fifties or sixties with COVID-19, enrolled during active disease.

The gene calls are TRBV7-8 and TRBJ1-3; tentative D call: TRBD1 (5 bases). The CDR3 runs 14 residues. The germline V gene encodes CDR1 SGHVS and CDR2 FQNEAQ. Trimming removed 2 bases at V and 4 bases at J, with 9 bases between. CDR3 in amino acids: CASSLRGLGNTIYF. The CDR3 nucleotides are TGTGCCAGCAGCTTAAGGGGTCTCGGAAACACCATATATTTT.

This clone was seen more than once but under ten times. CDR3 protein: CAWSALGVSNTEAFF. The CDR3 nucleotides are TGTGCCTGGAGTGCCCTGGGAGTCTCAAACACTGAAGCTTTCTTT. The genes are TRBV30 and TRBJ1-1; D remains ambiguous. This CDR3 region has 15 residues. V lost 1 base and J lost 2, with 14 bases in between. CDR1 GTSNPN and CDR2 SVGIG come from the germline V gene (reference sequence).

The chain uses TRBV10-1 and TRBJ2-2, with a possible D match to TRBD2 (6 bases). The CDR3 runs 15 residues. Deletions cut 10 bases from V and 2 bases from J, with 17 bases between. Germline V gene lookup returns CDR1 WNHNN and CDR2 SYGVQD (reference sequence). Written as DNA, the CDR3 is TGCGCCACCTGGGGACTCCCCCTCAACACCGGGGAGCTGTTTTTT. Translated: CATWGLPLNTGELFF.

This CDR3 is CASSGYRGREAFF. The CDR3 nucleotides are TGTGCCAGCAGTGGTTACAGGGGTCGAGAAGCTTTCTTT. The J gene is TRBJ1-1, the V gene TRBV12-3 or TRBV12-4; 7 bases are a match to TRBD1. The CDR3 runs to 13 residues. The ends lost 5 bases at V and 8 bases at J; junction bases unmatched: 8.

The gene calls are TRBV10-3 and TRBJ2-2, with TRBD1 identical over 7 bases. Germline CDR1 is ENHRY and CDR2 is SYGVKD. Losses at the gene ends were 10 bases for V and 5 bases for J; bases not matched to a gene: 7. There are 13 residues in the CDR3. The CDR3: CANSGQQTGELFF. CDR3 nucleotide sequence: TGTGCCAACTCGGGACAGCAGACCGGGGAGCTGTTTTTT.

The chain recombines TRBV5-1 with TRBJ1-3; tentatively, D is TRBD1 (5 bases). Trimming pared 4 bases from V and 8 bases from J, leaving 19 bases between. CDR1 SGHRS and CDR2 YFSETQ come from the germline V gene. CDR3 size: 15 residues. CDR3 DNA: TGCGCCAGCAGCAGTTCGGGTAAACAAGGGGACACCATATATTTT. Protein product: CASSSSGKQGDTIYF.

J is TRBJ2-2 and V is TRBV6-5; 9 positions agree with TRBD1. Germline-derived CDR1 and CDR2 are MNHEY and SVGAGI. Germline trimming cut 6 bases from V and 6 bases from J; bases unmatched to any gene: 8. The CDR3 length is 15 residues. In nucleotides, the CDR3 is TGTGCCAGCAGCCCAACAGGGGGCGCCCCCGGGGAGCTGTTTTTT. Its translation: CASSPTGGAPGELFF.

The V gene is TRBV18, the J gene TRBJ1-3, with 7 bases aligning to TRBD1. Germline V gene data show CDR1 as KGHSH and CDR2 as LQKENI. The V gene end was trimmed by 7 bases and the J gene end by 4 bases; junction bases not matched to a gene: 4. The CDR3 contains 13 residues. For the CDR3, the DNA is TGTGCCAGCTTCCAGGGGGGCGGAAACACCATATATTTT. Translated: CASFQGGGNTIYF.

The V gene is TRBV30, the J gene TRBJ1-1; D ambiguous. The CDR3 has 14 residues. Germline loops: CDR1 GTSNPN, CDR2 SVGIG (reference sequence). V dropped 2 bases and J dropped 1 base, with 11 bases sitting between them. This chain's CDR3 is CAWSPFGRNTEAFF. Here the CDR3 DNA reads TGTGCCTGGAGTCCCTTTGGGCGGAACACTGAAGCTTTCTTT.

The rearrangement uses TRBV19 and TRBJ2-2; TRBD2 agrees at 7 bases. CDR3 length: 17 amino acids. Per the germline V gene, CDR1 is LNHDA and CDR2 is SQIVND (reference sequence). J gave up 3 bases and V 5 bases, and 12 bases lay outside the gene matches. CDR3 coding DNA: TGTGCCAGTAGTCACATACTTAGGGCGGGGGACACCGGGGAGCTGTTTTTT. It encodes CASSHILRAGDTGELFF.

This clone has just a few counts. The chain recombines TRBV28 with TRBJ1-2; 11 bases match TRBD1. The trim removed 3 bases at V and 3 bases at J, leaving 6 bases unmatched. The CDR3 consists of 16 residues. Germline V CDR1 and CDR2: MDHEN, SYDVKM. This CDR3 reads CASSFPGTGGDYGYTF. As DNA, the CDR3 is TGTGCCAGCAGTTTTCCCGGGACAGGGGGTGACTATGGCTACACCTTC.

This rearrangement joins TRBV5-1 to TRBJ2-1; 10 positions agree with TRBD2. Germline V gene data show CDR1 as SGHRS and CDR2 as YFSETQ. The CDR3 extends over 18 amino acids. Losses at the gene ends were 1 base for V and 0 bases for J; bases not matched to a gene: 7. In DNA form, the CDR3 reads TGCGCCAGCAGCTTGTATGGGACTAGCGCCAGCTCCTACAATGAGCAGTTCTTC. Translation gives CASSLYGTSASSYNEQFF.

The V and J genes are TRBV18 and TRBJ2-5; 7 bases map to TRBD1. Germline V gives CDR1 KGHSH, CDR2 LQKENI. V was clipped by 5 bases and J by 5 bases; unmatched bases: 5. The CDR3 extends over 13 amino acids. The chain's CDR3 is CASSTGVLETQYF. CDR3 nucleotide sequence: TGTGCCAGCTCAACAGGGGTTTTGGAGACCCAGTACTTC. Supplemented by reference TRBV18 and TRBJ2-5, the full variable domain reads NAGVMQNPRHLVRRRGQEARLRCSPMKGHSHVYWYRQLPEEGLKFMVYLQKENIIDESGMPKERFSAEFPKEGPSILRIQQVVRGDSAAYFCASSTGVLETQYFGPGTRLLVL.

The chain combines TRBV9 with TRBJ1-4; TRBD1 matches at 11 bases. The CDR3 is 14 amino acids. Trimming took 2 bases from V and 6 from J; bases not matched to a gene: 0. Germline V gene sequence: CDR1 SGDLS, CDR2 YYNGEE. This chain's CDR3 is CASSVGQGDEKLFF. The CDR3 DNA is TGTGCCAGCAGCGTGGGACAGGGGGATGAAAAACTGTTTTTT.

V gene TRBV7-2 combines with J gene TRBJ2-7; no clear D. V dropped 5 bases and J dropped 6 bases, with 14 bases sitting between them. The CDR3 consists of 13 residues. Germline-derived CDR1 and CDR2 are SGHTA and FQGNSA. The CDR3 DNA reads TGTGCCAGCAGCCGTCCACCGAGGTCCGAGCAGTACTTC. It translates to CASSRPPRSEQYF.

The rearrangement joins TRBV9 to TRBJ1-5; D ambiguous. This CDR3 comprises 13 residues. Germline CDR1 reads SGDLS; CDR2 reads YYNGEE. V shed 0 bases and J shed 6 bases, with 7 bases lying between them. CDR3 sequence (DNA): TGTGCCAGCAGCGTAGATGAGGGTCAGCCCCAGCATTTT. It encodes CASSVDEGQPQHF.

V is TRBV28 and J is TRBJ2-7, with D perhaps matching TRBD2 (5 bases). Germline CDR1 reads MDHEN; CDR2 reads SYDVKM. The CDR3 loop spans 16 amino acids. Trimming took 0 bases from V and 3 from J, leaving 15 bases between them. The CDR3 coding sequence is TGTGCCAGCAGTTTATGGACCGGGAAGTCCATCTACGAGCAGTACTTC. Its translation: CASSLWTGKSIYEQYF.

The chain uses TRBV2 and TRBJ2-2, with 9 bases fitting TRBD1. V trimming: 6 bases; J trimming: 5 bases; junction bases outside the gene matches: 7. The germline gives CDR1 SNHLY, CDR2 FYNNEI. This CDR3 contains 15 residues. The CDR3 coding sequence is TGTGCCAGCAGCGCTGGGACAGGGAGGACCGGGGAGCTGTTTTTT. This translates into CASSAGTGRTGELFF.

The V call is TRBV6-5, the J call TRBJ1-5; possible D gene TRBD1, 6 bases. V lost 0 bases to trimming and J lost 9 bases, with 12 bases between them. CDR3 size: 14 residues. CDR1 and CDR2 from the germline V gene are MNHEY and SVGAGI. CDR3 in amino acids: CASSYSQGRGPQHF. CDR3 sequence (DNA): TGTGCCAGCAGTTACTCCCAGGGGCGCGGGCCCCAGCATTTT.

A single count supports this clone. V gene TRBV7-9 combines with J gene TRBJ1-1; 7 nucleotides line up with TRBD1. CDR3 length: 13 amino acids. The germline V gene has CDR1 SEHNR and CDR2 FQNEAQ (reference sequence). V shed 2 bases, J shed 6 bases, and the junction held 3 bases outside the gene matches. The CDR3 reads CASSLLTGAEAFF. In nucleotides, the CDR3 is TGTGCCAGCAGCTTATTAACAGGGGCTGAAGCTTTCTTT.

This chain uses TRBV11-2 with TRBJ2-1; 8 bases line up with TRBD2. With V trimmed by 5 bases and J by 0 bases, 6 bases remained unmatched. CDR3 length equals 16 residues. The germline V gene encodes CDR1 SGHAT and CDR2 FQNNGV. For the CDR3, the DNA is TGTGCCAGCAGCAAGCGGGAGCAAATCTCCTACAATGAGCAGTTCTTC. This encodes CASSKREQISYNEQFF.

The V gene is TRBV5-1, the J gene TRBJ1-1; weak D call: TRBD1 (5 bases). The germline V and J ends were trimmed by 7 bases and 5 bases, with 18 bases remaining between them. This CDR3 has 14 residues. Germline CDR1 and CDR2: SGHRS and YFSETQ. CDR3 in DNA: TGCGCCAGCGGCCGTGGGCAGGGAGGGACTGAAGCTTTCTTT. This gives the protein CASGRGQGGTEAFF.

This chain joins TRBV7-9 and TRBJ2-3; possible D gene TRBD1, 5 bases. This CDR3 comprises 12 residues. V was pared by 8 bases and J by 4 bases, with 10 bases between. Per germline, CDR1 SEHNR and CDR2 FQNEAQ (reference sequence). CDR3 amino acids: CASDQGADTQYF. In DNA, the CDR3 is TGTGCCAGCGACCAGGGCGCAGATACGCAGTATTTT.

The genes are TRBV29-1 and TRBJ1-1; TRBD1 agrees at 9 bases. CDR1 and CDR2 from the germline V gene are SQVTM and ANQGSEA. Losses at the gene ends were 4 bases for V and 7 bases for J; bases not matched to a gene: 7. CDR3 length: 13 residues. The chain's CDR3 is CSVGGTGTYEAFF. The CDR3 region has the DNA TGCAGCGTTGGGGGGACAGGGACATATGAAGCTTTCTTT.

This clone was observed a few times. The chain uses TRBV15 and TRBJ2-1; TRBD1 matches at 7 bases. CDR1 is LNHNV and CDR2 is YYDKDF in the germline V gene (reference sequence). The CDR3 runs to 15 residues. The junction had 9 bases not matched to a gene; V was cut back by 3 bases and J by 7 bases. In DNA, the CDR3 is TGTGCCACCAGCAGCATAGACAGGGCTCGTAATGAGCAGTTCTTC. Translating it yields CATSSIDRARNEQFF.

The genes are TRBV6-6 and TRBJ2-3; 14 bases agree with TRBD2. The ends lost 7 bases at V and 2 bases at J; junction bases unmatched: 5. CDR1 is MNHNY and CDR2 is SVGAGI in the germline V gene (reference sequence). CDR3 size: 16 residues. The CDR3 nucleotides are TGTGCCAGCAACCCGGGACTAGCGGGAGTCACAGATACGCAGTATTTT. Its translation is CASNPGLAGVTDTQYF.